This record looks at one T cell receptor (beta chain) sequence and its context. What it binds is not known. The data belong to a study of graft-versus-host responses after intestinal transplantation. Study overall: Each recipient received a multivisceral, liver-intestinal, or isolated intestinal graft. Once they had received anti-thymocyte globulin induction, all recipients took tacrolimus and steroids for about three years.

Points from the study as a whole: There was an association between peak levels of circulating GvH clones and early post-transplant HvG declines. Analysis identified GvH clones in recipient marrow, with some appearing first in ileum or blood.

Produced via immunoSEQ multiplex PCR; TCRdb's table is partial and in-frame only. In the table there are around 18,000 clones, about four fifths of which are singletons. CDR3 length equals 16 residues. From germline, CDR1 is SGHVS and CDR2 FNYEAQ. The input for sequencing was PBMCs, taken 14 days after transplant. The sequence was collected from a human patient who received an intestinal transplant, so some T cells may come from the graft donor. The chain is built from TRBV7-6 and TRBJ2-5; TRBD2 agrees at 7 bases. Gene TRBJ2-7 matches the end of the DNA better, so the J call may be wrong. CDR3 nucleotide sequence: TGTGCCAGCAGCACTGGGGGAGCGGGGAACCTATACGAGCAGTACTTC. Protein sequence: CASSTGGAGNLYEQYF.